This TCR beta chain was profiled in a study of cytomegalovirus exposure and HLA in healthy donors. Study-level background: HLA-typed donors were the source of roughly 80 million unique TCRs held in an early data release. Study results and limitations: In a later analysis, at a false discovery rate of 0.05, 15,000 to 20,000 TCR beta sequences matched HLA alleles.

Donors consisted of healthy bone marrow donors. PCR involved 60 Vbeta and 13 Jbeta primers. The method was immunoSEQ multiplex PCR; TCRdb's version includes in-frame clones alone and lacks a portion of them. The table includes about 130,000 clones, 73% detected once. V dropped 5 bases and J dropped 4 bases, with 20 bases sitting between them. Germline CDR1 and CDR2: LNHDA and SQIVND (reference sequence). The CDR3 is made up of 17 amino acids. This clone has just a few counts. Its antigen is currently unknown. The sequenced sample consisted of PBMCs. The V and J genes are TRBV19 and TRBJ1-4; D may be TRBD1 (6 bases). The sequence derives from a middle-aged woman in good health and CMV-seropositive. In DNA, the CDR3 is TGTGCCAGTAGTCGTATGACACGGACAGCCAATAATGAAAAACTGTTTTTT. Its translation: CASSRMTRTANNEKLFF.